This entry lists 15 T cell receptor beta chains sequenced from one sample in a study of blood T cell repertoires in COVID-19. Produced via immunoSEQ multiplex PCR; TCRdb's table is partial and in-frame only. Among 300,000 or so clones, around 83% were seen once, and the ten largest hold approximately 1.3%. The sample taken for sequencing was peripheral blood. The receptors shown here come from a woman in her 50s with acute or convalescent COVID-19.

The chain recombines TRBV5-1 with TRBJ1-2; 10 bases are a match to TRBD1. CDR1 and CDR2 (germline): SGHRS, YFSETQ. CDR3 length: 18 amino acids. The ends lost 0 bases at V and 3 bases at J; junction bases unmatched: 11. CDR3: CASSLAAFSGTGDYGYTF. The CDR3 bases are TGCGCCAGCAGCTTGGCCGCTTTCTCCGGGACAGGGGACTATGGCTACACCTTC.

The chain couples TRBV5-6 to TRBJ1-2, with TRBD1 matching 7 bases. Germline loops: CDR1 SGHDT, CDR2 YYEEEE. The CDR3 is 15 residues long. The ends lost 3 bases at V and 4 bases at J; junction bases unmatched: 9. The CDR3 DNA reads TGTGCCAGCAGCTCGCGGGACAGTTTACTCTATGGCTACACCTTC. Translation gives CASSSRDSLLYGYTF.

The rearrangement joins TRBV7-9 to TRBJ1-5, with 7 positions matching TRBD1. This CDR3 contains 14 residues. Germline loops: CDR1 SEHNR, CDR2 FQNEAQ (reference sequence). V trimming: 8 bases; J trimming: 0 bases; junction bases outside the gene matches: 4. In nucleotides, the CDR3 is TGTGCCAGCGGGGGACAGTATAGCAATCAGCCCCAGCATTTT. Its translation: CASGGQYSNQPQHF.

The chain combines TRBV4-2 with TRBJ2-6; D is possibly TRBD1 (6 bases). Deletions cut 4 bases from V and 4 bases from J, with 11 bases between. The CDR3 extends over 15 amino acids. Germline CDR1 reads LGHNA; CDR2 reads YNFKEQ. The CDR3 DNA sequence: TGTGCCAGCAGCCCGCAGGGGACCGGGGCCAACGTCCTGACTTTC. Translation gives CASSPQGTGANVLTF.

This chain connects TRBV10-3 to TRBJ1-5, with D perhaps matching TRBD1 (6 bases). V lost 1 base and J 3 bases, leaving 10 bases between the germline ends. This CDR3 region has 15 residues. Germline V gives CDR1 ENHRY, CDR2 SYGVKD. This chain's CDR3 is CAISELTGPNQPQHF. CDR3 nucleotide sequence: TGTGCCATCAGTGAGTTAACAGGGCCCAATCAGCCCCAGCATTTT.

The rearrangement uses TRBV7-9 and TRBJ1-4, with unresolved D. V was cut by 7 bases and J by 6 bases, with 18 bases left in between. Germline assignment: CDR1 SEHNR and CDR2 FQNEAQ (reference sequence). The CDR3 totals 15 residues. DNA of the CDR3: TGTGCCAGCACTCTGGAGGGCAGAGCGCATGAAAAACTGTTTTTT. It specifies CASTLEGRAHEKLFF. Together with reference TRBV7-9 and TRBJ1-4, the CDR3 gives the full variable domain: DTGVSQNPRHKITKRGQNVTFRCDPISEHNRLYWYRQTLGQGPEFLTYFQNEAQLEKSRLLSDRFSAERPKGSFSTLEIQRTEQGDSAMYLCASTLEGRAHEKLFFGSGTQLSVL.

This rearrangement joins TRBV30 to TRBJ1-4; 11 bases line up with TRBD1. V was clipped by 3 bases and J by 3 bases; unmatched bases: 3. CDR3 size: 15 residues. Germline V lookup: CDR1 GTSNPN, CDR2 SVGIG (reference sequence). CDR3 sequence: CAWSPDRGPNEKLFF. The DNA for the CDR3 is TGTGCCTGGAGCCCGGACAGGGGGCCTAATGAAAAACTGTTTTTT.

The chain couples TRBV6-6 to TRBJ1-4, with a weak D call TRBD1 (5 bases). This CDR3 has 15 residues. Germline CDR1 is MNHNY and CDR2 is SVGAGI (reference sequence). V was clipped by 2 bases and J by 3 bases, with 10 bases between them. The CDR3 DNA sequence: TGTGCCAGCAGTTACGAATCGGGGGCTAATGAAAAACTGTTTTTT. This encodes CASSYESGANEKLFF.

The chain links TRBV7-8 to TRBJ2-1; 10 bases agree with TRBD2. The CDR3 covers 14 residues. CDR1 is SGHVS and CDR2 is FQNEAQ in the germline V gene. The V gene end was trimmed by 1 base and the J gene end by 6 bases; junction bases not matched to a gene: 0. Written as DNA, the CDR3 is TGTGCCAGCAGCTTAGGGACTAGCGGCAATGAGCAGTTCTTC. It translates to CASSLGTSGNEQFF. Variable domain in full (rest from reference TRBV7-8 and TRBJ2-1): GAGVSQSPRYKVAKRGQDVALRCDPISGHVSLFWYQQALGQGPEFLTYFQNEAQLDKSGLPSDRFFAERPEGSVSTLKIQRTQQEDSAVYLCASSLGTSGNEQFFGPGTRLTVL.

Regarding this clone: Other nucleotide sequences in the sample specify the same CDR3. The CDR3 region is CASSPGRETQYF. CDR3 nucleotide sequence: TGTGCCAGCTCCCCGGGTCGGGAGACCCAGTACTTC. The chain has TRBV18 and TRBJ2-5; D remains ambiguous. The CDR3 loop spans 12 amino acids. Germline values: CDR1 KGHSH, CDR2 LQKENI. Deletions cut 6 bases from V and 5 bases from J, with 10 bases between.

This chain uses TRBV9 with TRBJ2-3; 13 bases are a match to TRBD2. The CDR3 is 16 amino acids. CDR1 is SGDLS and CDR2 is YYNGEE in the germline V gene. Trimming cost V 3 bases and J 2 bases; bases outside gene matches: 3. CDR3 nucleotide sequence: TGTGCCAGCAGCGCGGGACTAGCGGGAAACACAGATACGCAGTATTTT. Translated, it gives CASSAGLAGNTDTQYF.

This clone came up a few times. This chain uses TRBV19 with TRBJ1-5; TRBD1 matches at 7 bases. The CDR3 consists of 15 residues. CDR1 LNHDA and CDR2 SQIVND come from the germline V gene (reference sequence). With V trimmed by 6 bases and J by 0 bases, 5 bases remained unmatched. CDR3 region: CASRGTVNSNQPQHF. As DNA, the CDR3 is TGTGCCAGTAGGGGGACAGTTAATAGCAATCAGCCCCAGCATTTT.

This rearrangement joins TRBV15 to TRBJ2-1, with TRBD1 identical over 8 bases. The CDR3 spans 14 residues. V gave up 2 bases and J gave up 10 bases; unmatched junction bases: 7. CDR1 is LNHNV, CDR2 YYDKDF, per germline (reference sequence). The CDR3 region has the DNA TGTGCCACCAGCAGATCCAGGGGGCAGGGGGAGCAGTTCTTC. Residues: CATSRSRGQGEQFF. The whole variable domain, remainder taken from reference TRBV15 and TRBJ2-1, is DAMVIQNPRYQVTQFGKPVTLSCSQTLNHNVMYWYQQKSSQAPKLLFHYYDKDFNNEADTPDNFQSRRPNTSFCFLDIRSPGLGDTAMYLCATSRSRGQGEQFFGPGTRLTVL.

The chain carries TRBV6-4 and TRBJ2-1; 14 bases are shared with TRBD2. J was trimmed by 8 bases and V by 6 bases; bases with no gene match: 9. Germline lookup yields CDR1 MRHNA and CDR2 SNTAGT. The CDR3 has 16 amino acids. The CDR3 protein is CASSPTGTSGSYEQFF. CDR3 in DNA: TGTGCCAGCAGCCCCACCGGGACTAGCGGGAGCTATGAGCAGTTCTTC.

The chain's CDR3 is CASSTGQGLGETQYF. The CDR3 DNA follows: TGCGCCAGCAGCACCGGACAGGGCTTGGGGGAGACCCAGTACTTC. This chain connects TRBV5-1 to TRBJ2-5; TRBD1 matches 8 bases. The junction had 10 bases not matched to a gene; V was cut back by 4 bases and J by 5 bases. Germline assignment: CDR1 SGHRS and CDR2 YFSETQ. The CDR3 spans 15 residues.